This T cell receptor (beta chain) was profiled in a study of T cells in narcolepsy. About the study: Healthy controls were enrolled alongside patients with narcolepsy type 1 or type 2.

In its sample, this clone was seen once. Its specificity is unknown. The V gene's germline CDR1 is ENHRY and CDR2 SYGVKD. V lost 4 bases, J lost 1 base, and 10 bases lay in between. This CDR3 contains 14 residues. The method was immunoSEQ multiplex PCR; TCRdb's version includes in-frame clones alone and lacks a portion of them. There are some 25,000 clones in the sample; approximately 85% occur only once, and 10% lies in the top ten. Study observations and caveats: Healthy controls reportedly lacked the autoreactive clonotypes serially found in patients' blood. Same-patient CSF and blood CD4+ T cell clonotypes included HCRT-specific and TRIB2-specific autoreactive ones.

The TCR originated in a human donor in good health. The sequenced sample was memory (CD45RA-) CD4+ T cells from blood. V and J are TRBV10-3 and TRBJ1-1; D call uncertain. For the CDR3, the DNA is TGTGCCATCAGTGCCCCGAGGCAGAACACTGAAGCTTTCTTT. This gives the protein CAISAPRQNTEAFF.